These T cell receptor beta chains were read from a single sample in a study of radiotherapy plus CTLA-4 blockade in lung cancer. Profiling relied on immunoSEQ multiplex PCR, and the TCRdb table lists in-frame clones only, not all of them. The table has 20,000 to 30,000 clones, over 70% seen once. The sample was peripheral blood, taken from a patient treated with radiotherapy plus ipilimumab. These receptor sequences come from a human donor with non-small cell lung cancer that progressed on radiotherapy plus ipilimumab. Each CDR3 is given without its conserved first and last residue. D genes are given only for firm matches. Size tells how often a clone was seen (once, few, many) or the class of an expanded clone, and some rows leave it out.

v_gene	abundance	d_gene	CDR3aa
TRBV5-4	NA	TRBD2	ASSLEAAGRYEQY
TRBV7-2	NA	TRBD2	ASGERSGGADTQY
TRBV6-5	once	TRBD1	ASRPDRGPYGYT
TRBV10-3	NA	NA	AISESNKLNEKLF
TRBV7-6	NA	NA	ASSLAAATEAF
TRBV7-3	NA	TRBD1	ASSWTGGTQY
TRBV7-2	once	NA	ASSRGGEIYGYT
TRBV29-1	NA	NA	SVWGRGTQY
TRBV9	few	NA	ASSDPRGATNTGELF
TRBV11-2	NA	NA	ASSLRTVNEQF
TRBV6-5	NA	NA	ASSYSPLQAEGTQY
TRBV9	NA	NA	ASSVVQGNTGELF
TRBV4-1	NA	NA	ASSQGAGRDNSPLH
TRBV19	NA	TRBD1	ASNPGQGGGYT
TRBV5-4	once	NA	ASSLQGNYGYT
TRBV2	NA	NA	ASRGDRGEKLF
TRBV10-3	NA	NA	AIRGSGSSYEQY
TRBV9	few	TRBD2	ASSVFSGGWNEQF
TRBV7-2	NA	NA	ASSLEHGGYT
TRBV7-2	NA	NA	ASRPAGGSNYGYT
TRBV7-9	NA	NA	ASSALV
TRBV7-3	NA	NA	ASSLSLLSSHNEQF
TRBV7-9	few	NA	ASSYPSSYEQY
TRBV6-5	NA	TRBD1	ASSSQGAYEQY
TRBV7-9	NA	NA	AQAGAWQETQY
TRBV27	NA	NA	ASSFLETQY
TRBV18	NA	NA	ASSPPSVRTDTQY
TRBV5-1	NA	NA	ASSSDGSYEQY
TRBV6-5	NA	TRBD2	ASRRSGRTDTQY
TRBV9	NA	TRBD1	ASSETGGAYGYT
TRBV5-6	NA	NA	ASSSPGRGYEQY
TRBV10-1	once	NA	ASSDWGKETQY
TRBV6-5	NA	TRBD2	ASTRGVHYEQY
TRBV5-6	NA	NA	ASRRPVYDDYT
TRBV4-1	once	NA	ASSQDSGPPYEQY
TRBV5-4	NA	NA	ASSFSQGYYGYT
TRBV27	once	TRBD1	ASSRDRSYEQY
TRBV7-2	few	NA	ASSPRSNQPSNYGYT
TRBV28	NA	NA	ASSYNQPQH
TRBV30	NA	TRBD2	AWSVRLAGQETQY
TRBV10-3	NA	TRBD1	AISEGTGVGEQY
TRBV4-1	NA	NA	ASSRTVIANTGELF
TRBV27	NA	NA	ASRAAGTFNIQY
TRBV7-2	NA	TRBD2	ASSFSGGPMNEQF
TRBV7-2	few	NA	ASSPWGNTEAF
TRBV7-9	NA	NA	ASSARAANYGYT
TRBV27	NA	NA	ASSSPPSEQY
TRBV5-6	once	NA	ASSLRPNGYT
TRBV19	NA	NA	ASSGSNTEAF
TRBV5-8	NA	NA	ASSLYPGIISGANVLT
TRBV28	once	NA	ASSLLVRGIQPQH
TRBV28	NA	NA	ASTDSLTDTQY
TRBV9	NA	NA	ASSPWVGGELF